The rows below give T cell receptor beta chains drawn from one sample of a study of cytomegalovirus exposure and HLA in healthy donors. Only in-frame clones appear in the TCRdb table, and some are missing; sequencing was by immunoSEQ multiplex PCR. Found here are 65,000 to 90,000 clones, about 70% of them singletons; the top ten hold roughly 3%. Sequencing used PBMCs. The receptors stem from a man aged 35-49 years in good health and CMV-seronegative. Each CDR3 is given without its conserved first and last residue. The size field is filled for only some rows; it gives once, few, many or a size class.

V,length,J,size,CDR3
TRBV9,14,TRBJ1-5,few,ASSVEPQGSQGPQH
TRBV27,14,TRBJ2-1,few,ASRHQGDSRYNEQF
TRBV29-1,11,TRBJ2-5,NA,SVEMAYQETQY
TRBV4-1,14,TRBJ2-2,NA,ASSQNGQTMIGELF
TRBV9,13,TRBJ1-1,NA,ASSVDGGLNTEAF
TRBV11-1,12,TRBJ1-4,NA,ASSPETGDEKLF
TRBV5-4,14,TRBJ1-1,NA,ASSLGRGFVNTEAF
TRBV16,10,TRBJ2-7,NA,ASSLSRVEQY
TRBV6-1,14,TRBJ2-7,few,ASSERGGGAFSEQY
TRBV4-1,12,TRBJ2-7,NA,ASSQALSSYEQY
TRBV10-3,14,TRBJ2-7,few,AIQKGLAGGTYEQY
TRBV4-2,13,TRBJ2-3,few,ASSQGQGDTDTQY
TRBV5-1,16,TRBJ2-1,NA,ASSLGPEGARYYNEQF
TRBV5-6,13,TRBJ1-5,NA,ASSSTGIGNQPQH
TRBV6-5,13,TRBJ1-1,few,ASRLPPGSNTEAF
TRBV5-1,16,TRBJ2-6,NA,ASSLSSRDRAGANVLT
TRBV7-9,11,TRBJ2-3,NA,ASAPGVLDTQY
TRBV15,12,TRBJ1-6,NA,ATSGRDRNSPLH
TRBV6-1,14,TRBJ2-5,NA,ASSEEDRGRQETQY
TRBV27,14,TRBJ1-4,NA,ASSLLPGTGWEKLF
TRBV28,13,TRBJ1-2,NA,ASSSPTSKNYGYT
TRBV5-1,14,TRBJ2-1,NA,ASSLGQLEAYNEQF
TRBV10-3,15,TRBJ2-2,NA,AIKPRSGTENTGELF
TRBV28,11,TRBJ2-5,once,ASSKDWQETQY
TRBV7-3,14,TRBJ2-7,NA,ASSLTEVAGGYEQY
TRBV2,8,TRBJ2-1,NA,ARGRNEQF
TRBV4-3,11,TRBJ2-3,NA,AGSQDEADTQY
TRBV6-6,10,TRBJ2-7,NA,ASSYSGSEQY
TRBV4-1,11,TRBJ2-5,once,ASGRGGRETQY
TRBV30,13,TRBJ1-2,NA,AWSANLRTPHGYT
TRBV27,13,TRBJ2-5,few,ASSLGTSLVETQY
TRBV28,11,TRBJ1-1,NA,ASLQGAHTEAF
TRBV21-1,18,TRBJ2-1,NA,ASSKGLGTAHRSSYNEQF
TRBV5-6,12,TRBJ2-5,NA,ASSLGAVRETQY
TRBV12-2,17,TRBJ2-7,NA,ASRSPGLAGAMRTYEQY
TRBV20-1,9,TRBJ2-7,NA,SAPDRGGQY
TRBV28,14,TRBJ1-2,NA,ASSSDQGARHYGYT
TRBV4-3,12,TRBJ2-3,once,ASTERVFTDTQY
TRBV7-3,15,TRBJ2-7,once,ASSLIGGTDRANEQY
TRBV4-2,13,TRBJ1-1,NA,ASSQDLATNTEAF
TRBV4-1,13,TRBJ2-3,NA,ASSQPSGSTDTQY